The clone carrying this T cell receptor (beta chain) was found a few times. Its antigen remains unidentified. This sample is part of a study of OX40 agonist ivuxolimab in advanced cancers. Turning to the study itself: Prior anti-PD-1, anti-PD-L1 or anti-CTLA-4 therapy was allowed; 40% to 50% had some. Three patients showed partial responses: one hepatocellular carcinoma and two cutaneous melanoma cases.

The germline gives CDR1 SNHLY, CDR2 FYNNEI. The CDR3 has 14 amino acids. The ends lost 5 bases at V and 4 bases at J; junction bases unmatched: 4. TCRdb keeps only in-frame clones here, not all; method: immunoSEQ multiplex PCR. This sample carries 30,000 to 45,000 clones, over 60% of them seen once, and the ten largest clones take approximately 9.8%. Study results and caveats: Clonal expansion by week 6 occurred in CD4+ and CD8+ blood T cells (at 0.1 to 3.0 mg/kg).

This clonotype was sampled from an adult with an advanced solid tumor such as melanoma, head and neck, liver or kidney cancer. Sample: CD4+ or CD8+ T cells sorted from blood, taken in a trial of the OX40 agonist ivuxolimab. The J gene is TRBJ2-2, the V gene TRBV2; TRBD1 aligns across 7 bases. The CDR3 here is CASSPSGGTGELFF. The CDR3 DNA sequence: TGTGCCAGCAGTCCCTCAGGGGGCACCGGGGAGCTGTTTTTT.